These T cell receptor beta chains were read from a single sample in a study of blood T cell repertoires in COVID-19. Profiled with immunoSEQ multiplex PCR; TCRdb holds only in-frame clones, not every one. The table has hundreds of thousands of clones, under 90% seen once; the top ten hold approximately 3.8%. Material: peripheral blood. The receptors were gathered from an elderly woman with acute or convalescent COVID-19. Each CDR3 is given with its conserved first and last residue. The D gene is left open where the match is weak. Clone size is not always given. Where it is, it says once, few, many or a class for expanded clones.

len,d_gene,v_gene,j_gene,abundance,CDR3aa,CDR3nt
15,-,TRBV9,TRBJ1-2,-,CASSVEIESNYGYTF,TGTGCCAGCAGCGTAGAAATAGAATCAAACTATGGCTACACCTTC
14,TRBD2,TRBV6-6,TRBJ2-7,-,CASSYAGVLGEQYF,TGTGCCAGCAGTTACGCGGGGGTACTGGGCGAGCAGTACTTC
15,-,TRBV6-5,TRBJ2-7,few,CASRRRRDTSYEQYF,TGTGCCAGCAGACGACGCCGGGACACCTCCTACGAGCAGTACTTC
13,-,TRBV3-1/TRBV3-2,TRBJ2-5,-,CASSQHLKETQYF,TGTGCCAGCAGCCAGCACCTAAAAGAGACCCAGTACTTC
16,-,TRBV5-4,TRBJ2-5,-,CASSYLGGGLGETQYF,TGTGCCAGCAGCTACCTTGGTGGGGGCCTGGGGGAGACCCAGTACTTC
13,-,TRBV18,TRBJ2-5,-,CASSPFTQETQYF,TGTGCCAGCTCCCCCTTTACTCAAGAGACCCAGTACTTC
18,TRBD1,TRBV27,TRBJ1-3,-,CASSLGTGGAYSGNTIYF,TGTGCCAGCAGTTTGGGGACAGGGGGCGCGTACTCTGGAAACACCATATATTTT
13,-,TRBV3-1/TRBV3-2,TRBJ2-4,-,CASSPGGRDIQYF,TGTGCCAGCAGCCCCGGGGGACGGGACATTCAGTACTTC
16,-,TRBV10-3,TRBJ2-5,-,CAISGRQLDSRETQYF,TGTGCCATCAGTGGCCGTCAGTTGGACAGCCGAGAGACCCAGTACTTC
13,-,TRBV5-1,TRBJ2-7,-,CASSPSTGDEQYF,TGCGCCAGCAGCCCGTCTACGGGGGACGAGCAGTACTTC
14,TRBD2,TRBV7-2,TRBJ2-2,-,CASGLAGATGELFF,TGTGCCAGCGGACTAGCGGGTGCCACCGGGGAGCTGTTTTTT
15,TRBD1,TRBV6-5,TRBJ2-7,-,CASSYVTGGAYEQYF,TGTGCCAGCAGTTACGTGACAGGGGGGGCCTACGAGCAGTACTTC